What follows are 32 T cell receptor beta chains derived from one specimen sequenced in a study of OX40 agonist ivuxolimab in advanced cancers. Libraries were prepared by immunoSEQ multiplex PCR; TCRdb keeps only in-frame clonotypes and omits some of them. The data show about 61,000 clones, approximately 82% seen once. The sequencing here drew on CD4+ or CD8+ T cells sorted from blood, taken in a trial of the OX40 agonist ivuxolimab. The source is an adult with an advanced solid tumor such as melanoma, head and neck, liver or kidney cancer.

The chain joins TRBV5-1 to TRBJ2-3; D tentatively reads TRBD1 or TRBD2 (5 bases each). This CDR3 has 16 residues. Trimming removed 0 bases from V and 0 bases from J, with 11 bases in between. Per germline, CDR1 SGHRS and CDR2 YFSETQ. The CDR3 loop reads CASSLEFGASTDTQYF. CDR3 coding DNA: TGCGCCAGCAGCTTGGAATTCGGGGCGAGCACAGATACGCAGTATTTT.

The genes are TRBV4-2 and TRBJ2-7; TRBD1 or TRBD2 may be the D gene (5 bases each). Germline V gene data show CDR1 as LGHNA and CDR2 as YNFKEQ. The CDR3 runs to 16 residues. V was clipped by 0 bases and J by 6 bases, with 18 bases between them. CDR3 DNA sequence: TGTGCCAGCAGCCAAGACCGGTTCGGGGCCCTGGGCGAGCAGTACTTC. Translating it yields CASSQDRFGALGEQYF.

This sequence joins TRBV29-1 and TRBJ1-3; 7 bases are a match to TRBD1. The V gene end was trimmed by 4 bases and the J gene end by 4 bases; junction bases not matched to a gene: 7. Germline V CDR1 and CDR2: SQVTM, ANQGSEA. This CDR3 contains 14 residues. Written as DNA, the CDR3 is TGCAGCGTTGCCCTGGACAGGTTCGGAAACACCATATATTTT. Amino acids: CSVALDRFGNTIYF.

The V gene is TRBV5-4, the J gene TRBJ1-5, with 8 bases that match TRBD1. Germline values: CDR1 SGHNT, CDR2 YYREEE (reference sequence). The CDR3 contains 14 residues. J gave up 6 bases and V 0 bases, and 2 bases lay outside the gene matches. CDR3 residues: CASSLDRGAQPQHF. The CDR3, as DNA: TGTGCCAGCAGCTTGGACAGGGGGGCTCAGCCCCAGCATTTT.

This chain connects TRBV7-9 to TRBJ1-3; a weak D match, TRBD1 (6 bases). CDR1 is SEHNR and CDR2 is FQNEAQ in the germline V gene (reference sequence). The V end was cut by 5 bases, the J end by 4 bases, with 12 bases between. There are 14 residues in the CDR3. This chain's CDR3 is CASSGGQPGNTIYF. The CDR3 nucleotides are TGTGCCAGCAGCGGAGGACAGCCCGGAAACACCATATATTTT.

The chain links TRBV7-6 to TRBJ2-5, with D possibly matching TRBD1 (5 bases). Germline lookup yields CDR1 SGHVS and CDR2 FNYEAQ. This CDR3 has 15 residues. Trimming removed 4 bases from V and 1 base from J, with 13 bases in between. CDR3 region: CASSSMTAIQETQYF. The CDR3 bases are TGTGCCAGCAGCTCGATGACAGCCATCCAAGAGACCCAGTACTTC.

This chain links TRBV11-2 with TRBJ2-7; unclear D gene. CDR1 is SGHAT, CDR2 FQNNGV, per germline. The CDR3 is made up of 11 amino acids. V lost 3 bases and J lost 5, with 5 bases in between. In DNA, the CDR3 is TGTGCCAGCAGCTTGTTAAACGAGCAGTACTTC. Protein product: CASSLLNEQYF.

There are a few counts of this clone. The chain combines TRBV28 with TRBJ1-1, with D maybe TRBD1 (6 bases). Deletions cut 6 bases from V and 0 bases from J, with 11 bases between. Germline values: CDR1 MDHEN, CDR2 SYDVKM. This CDR3 has 14 residues. This chain's CDR3 is CASSYTGLNTEAFF. The CDR3 DNA reads TGTGCCAGCAGCTATACAGGGCTGAACACTGAAGCTTTCTTT.

The chain is built from TRBV10-3 and TRBJ2-2; 7 bases are shared with TRBD1. V gave up 9 bases and J gave up 6 bases; unmatched junction bases: 7. Germline CDR1 ENHRY, CDR2 SYGVKD. The CDR3 totals 13 residues. The DNA for the CDR3 is TGTGCCATTAGACAGGGAAACCCCGGGGAGCTGTTTTTT. Translated: CAIRQGNPGELFF.

The J gene is TRBJ1-5, the V gene TRBV5-4, with D uncertain. V was shortened by 0 bases and J by 3 bases, with 13 bases between the two germline ends. The CDR3 is made up of 16 amino acids. Germline CDR1 reads SGHNT; CDR2 reads YYREEE (reference sequence). CDR3 coding DNA: TGTGCCAGCAGCTTGGATCCGTGGGGAAACAATCAGCCCCAGCATTTT. It encodes CASSLDPWGNNQPQHF. Together with reference TRBV5-4 and TRBJ1-5, the CDR3 gives the full variable domain: ETGVTQSPTHLIKTRGQQVTLRCSSQSGHNTVSWYQQALGQGPQFIFQYYREEENGRGNFPPRFSGLQFPNYSSELNVNALELDDSALYLCASSLDPWGNNQPQHFGDGTRLSIL.

The gene calls are TRBV5-6 and TRBJ2-7; D is possibly TRBD1 (5 bases). V gave up 4 bases and J gave up 4 bases, with 18 bases separating them. The CDR3 spans 15 residues. Per germline, CDR1 SGHDT and CDR2 YYEEEE. In DNA, the CDR3 is TGTGCCAGCAGCCCCGGGTCAGGGATTACGTACGAGCAGTACTTC. It specifies CASSPGSGITYEQYF.

This clone was picked up one time. The chain employs TRBV2 and TRBJ1-4; 9 bases are shared with TRBD1. CDR1 is SNHLY, CDR2 FYNNEI, per germline. The CDR3 length is 15 residues. With 6 bases clipped from V and 8 bases from J, the junction kept 10 bases outside the gene matches. Written as DNA, the CDR3 is TGTGCCAGCAGGCGTCAACAGGGGGCCCTGGAAAAACTGTTTTTT. Its protein is CASRRQQGALEKLFF.

CDR3 sequence (DNA): TGTGCCAGCAGCCCTGACTTAGATGGCTACACCTTC. Translated: CASSPDLDGYTF. The J gene is TRBJ1-2, the V gene TRBV9, with no clear D. With 4 bases removed from V and 6 bases from J, the gap between germline ends came to 10 bases. The CDR3 runs 12 residues. Germline lookup yields CDR1 SGDLS and CDR2 YYNGEE.

The V and J genes are TRBV30 and TRBJ2-5; D unclear. The better agreement between TRBJ2-7 and the DNA end casts doubt on the J call. The CDR3 length is 11 residues. CDR1 and CDR2 (germline): GTSNPN, SVGIG (reference sequence). DNA of the CDR3: TGTGCCTGGGATACAGCCTACGAGCAGTACTTC. It encodes CAWDTAYEQYF.

The V and J genes are TRBV7-2 and TRBJ2-7, with 8 positions matching TRBD2. The germline V gene has CDR1 SGHTA and CDR2 FQGNSA. The trim removed 6 bases at V and 2 bases at J, leaving 3 bases unmatched. CDR3 length: 13 residues. CDR3 residues: CASRLADTYEQYF. Here the CDR3 DNA reads TGTGCCAGCAGACTAGCGGATACCTACGAGCAGTACTTC.

The chain has TRBV14 and TRBJ1-5; D uncertain. This CDR3 contains 13 residues. V lost 4 bases and J lost 0, with 4 bases in between. CDR1 is SGHDN, CDR2 FVKESK, per germline. CDR3 residues: CASSPDSNQPQHF. The CDR3 coding sequence is TGTGCCAGCAGCCCGGATAGCAATCAGCCCCAGCATTTT.

The chain recombines TRBV4-1 with TRBJ2-5, with D maybe TRBD1 (6 bases). The V gene lost 0 bases and the J gene lost 6 bases, with 26 bases spanning the gap. The CDR3 has 19 amino acids. Germline CDR1 and CDR2: MGHRA and YSYEKL. CDR3 bases: TGCGCCAGCAGCCAAGATGGGGGAAAGACAGGCGACGCCGGGAAGACCCAGTACTTC. This encodes CASSQDGGKTGDAGKTQYF.

Turning to this clone: Other DNA sequences in this specimen translate into the identical CDR3. V is TRBV30 and J is TRBJ1-2; the match to TRBD1 covers 8 bases. The germline V gene has CDR1 GTSNPN and CDR2 SVGIG (reference sequence). V shed 2 bases and J 5 bases; nucleotides not matched to a gene: 4. The CDR3 spans 13 residues. CDR3 protein: CAWSRDRPYGYTF. Here the CDR3 DNA reads TGTGCCTGGAGTAGGGACAGGCCATATGGCTACACCTTC.

J is TRBJ1-1 and V is TRBV27, with D perhaps matching TRBD1 (5 bases). There are 14 residues in the CDR3. V shed 3 bases and J shed 1 base, with 9 bases lying between them. Germline V gives CDR1 MNHEY, CDR2 SMNVEV (reference sequence). In nucleotides, the CDR3 is TGTGCCAGCAGTTTCCAGGGCCAGAACACTGAAGCTTTCTTT. Amino acid sequence: CASSFQGQNTEAFF.

The chain has TRBV11-1 and TRBJ2-3, with 9 nucleotides matching TRBD1. Germline lookup yields CDR1 SGHAT and CDR2 FQDESV (reference sequence). The CDR3 consists of 15 residues. Unmatched junction bases numbered 8, after V lost 4 bases and J lost 6 bases. CDR3 sequence reads: CASSWGQGPGDTQYF. The CDR3 coding sequence is TGTGCCAGCAGCTGGGGACAGGGCCCCGGGGATACGCAGTATTTT. Variable domain in full (rest from reference TRBV11-1 and TRBJ2-3): EAEVAQSPRYKITEKSQAVAFWCDPISGHATLYWYRQILGQGPELLVQFQDESVVDDSQLPKDRFSAERLKGVDSTLKIQPAELGDSAMYLCASSWGQGPGDTQYFGPGTRLTVL.

The gene calls are TRBV5-6 and TRBJ2-7; TRBD2 matches 8 bases. CDR1 is SGHDT, CDR2 YYEEEE, per germline. The length of the CDR3 is 16 residues. V was clipped by 4 bases and J by 3 bases; unmatched bases: 12. The CDR3 region has the DNA TGTGCCAGCAGCCGGATGGGGGCGGGAGGAAGCTACGAGCAGTACTTC. Its protein is CASSRMGAGGSYEQYF.

Only one count was recorded for this clone. This sequence joins TRBV7-2 and TRBJ1-2, with 9 positions matching TRBD1. CDR3 length: 14 amino acids. Trimming cost V 2 bases and J 8 bases; bases outside gene matches: 6. Per germline, CDR1 SGHTA and CDR2 FQGNSA. As DNA, the CDR3 is TGTGCCAGCAGCTTATTTGGACAGGGGACGGGCTACACCTTC. This sequence encodes CASSLFGQGTGYTF.

Of note for this clone: An end of the junction differs from the germline gene, which may be a read error. J is TRBJ2-7 and V is TRBV5-1; D uncertain. Germline CDR1 and CDR2: SGHRS and YFSETQ. This CDR3 is built from 12 residues. The CDR3 region is CASSLYVGEQYF. The CDR3 DNA follows: TGTGCCAGCAGCTTGTATGTCGGCGAGCAGTACTTC. The entire variable domain, with the rest obtained from reference TRBV5-1 and TRBJ2-7, is as follows: KAGVTQTPRYLIKTRGQQVTLSCSPISGHRSVSWYQQTPGQGLQFLFEYFSETQRNKGNFPGRFSGRQFSNSRSEMNVSTLELGDSALYLCASSLYVGEQYFGPGTRLTVT.

This chain links TRBV27 with TRBJ2-3; 7 nucleotides line up with TRBD2. The CDR3 runs to 14 residues. The V and J ends lost 5 bases and 4 bases, in that order; junction bases with no gene match: 6. Germline values: CDR1 MNHEY, CDR2 SMNVEV (reference sequence). The CDR3 reads CASSPGGEADTQYF. Here the CDR3 DNA reads TGTGCCAGCAGTCCTGGGGGGGAGGCAGATACGCAGTATTTT.

The genes are TRBV7-9 and TRBJ1-2, with no clear D. The germline gives CDR1 SEHNR, CDR2 FQNEAQ (reference sequence). This CDR3 has 17 amino acids. V lost 4 bases to trimming and J lost 6 bases, with 24 bases between them. The CDR3 nucleotides are TGTGCCAGCAGCTCGCTCTTTCGCCGACCGAAAAAGGATGGCTACACCTTC. Amino acid sequence: CASSSLFRRPKKDGYTF.

The rearrangement links TRBV5-1 to TRBJ2-6; TRBD2 matches 14 bases. The CDR3 loop spans 19 amino acids. Germline assignment: CDR1 SGHRS and CDR2 YFSETQ. The V and J ends lost 3 bases and 1 base, in that order; junction bases with no gene match: 6. As DNA, the CDR3 is TGCGCCAGCAGCTCCCCGGGACTAGCGGGAGTGTCTGGGGCCAACGTCCTGACTTTC. Its translation: CASSSPGLAGVSGANVLTF.

This clone has just one count. This CDR3 is CASSQLIGLAGAGELFF. In DNA form, the CDR3 reads TGTGCCAGCAGCCAACTTATCGGACTAGCGGGAGCCGGGGAGCTGTTTTTT. The chain recombines TRBV4-2 with TRBJ2-2; 13 nucleotides agree with TRBD2. This CDR3 has 17 residues. Germline V lookup: CDR1 LGHNA, CDR2 YNFKEQ. Losses at the gene ends were 2 bases for V and 6 bases for J; bases not matched to a gene: 6.

The V gene is TRBV9, the J gene TRBJ2-7; 7 nucleotides agree with TRBD2. V trimming: 3 bases; J trimming: 3 bases; junction bases outside the gene matches: 6. The CDR3 runs to 14 residues. Germline V gene lookup returns CDR1 SGDLS and CDR2 YYNGEE. DNA of the CDR3: TGTGCCAGCAGCGCACGGGACTACGACTACGAGCAGTACTTC. It translates to CASSARDYDYEQYF.

The chain recombines TRBV7-8 with TRBJ1-2; perhaps TRBD1 as D (6 bases). CDR1 SGHVS and CDR2 FQNEAQ come from the germline V gene. The CDR3 is 14 residues long. The V and J ends lost 5 bases and 3 bases respectively, with 13 bases between them. The CDR3, as DNA: TGTGCCAGCAGCGGACGGGACACCTACTATGGCTACACCTTC. Its translation: CASSGRDTYYGYTF.

This clone was observed a few times. This chain connects TRBV29-1 to TRBJ1-2, with D perhaps TRBD1 (6 bases). The CDR3 loop spans 12 amino acids. CDR1 and CDR2 from the germline V gene are SQVTM and ANQGSEA. CDR3 nucleotides: TGCAGGTGGAGACAGGTAAACTATGGCTACACCTTC. Protein sequence: CRWRQVNYGYTF. Filled out from reference TRBV29-1 and TRBJ1-2, the complete variable domain reads SAVISQKPSRDICQRGTSLTIQCQVDSQVTMMFWYRQQPGQSLTLIATANQGSEATYESGFVIDKFPISRPNLTFSTLTVSNMSPEDSSIYLCRWRQVNYGYTFGSGTRLTVV.

This clone was observed once. V gene TRBV7-9 combines with J gene TRBJ2-5, with a weak D call TRBD2 (6 bases). The V gene's germline CDR1 is SEHNR and CDR2 FQNEAQ (reference sequence). The CDR3 sequence is 14 residues long. Trimming took off 1 base at V and 5 bases at J, with 11 bases between the two ends. This CDR3 is CASSLGGTEETQYF. The CDR3 coding sequence is TGTGCCAGCAGCTTAGGCGGGACGGAGGAGACCCAGTACTTC.

The chain carries TRBV29-1 and TRBJ2-7; D possibly corresponds to TRBD1 (6 bases). The germline V gene has CDR1 SQVTM and CDR2 ANQGSEA. Trimming shortened V by 7 bases and J by 3 bases, and 10 bases separated the two germline ends. CDR3 size: 11 residues. The CDR3 coding sequence is TGCAGCGGGGGGACATACTACGAGCAGTACTTC. This gives the protein CSGGTYYEQYF.